The 23 T cell receptor beta chains reported below all come from one sample, sequenced in a study of radiotherapy plus CTLA-4 blockade in lung cancer. Some clones are missing from TCRdb's copy, which holds only in-frame ones; the method was immunoSEQ multiplex PCR. The sample lists about 46,000 clones, about three quarters occurring once. Sample: peripheral blood, taken from a patient treated with radiotherapy plus ipilimumab. The source of these receptors is a human donor with non-small cell lung cancer whose response to radiotherapy plus ipilimumab could not be evaluated.

The rearrangement links TRBV27 to TRBJ2-5; 9 bases are shared with TRBD1. Judging by the DNA end, TRBJ2-7 fits better; the J call may be wrong. The CDR3 loop spans 17 amino acids. CDR1 and CDR2 (germline): MNHEY, SMNVEV (reference sequence). The CDR3 here is CASSLSRGQGPSYEQYF. The DNA of the CDR3 is TGTGCCAGCAGTTTATCGAGAGGACAGGGGCCTTCCTACGAGCAGTACTTC.

The rearrangement links TRBV7-6 to TRBJ2-1, with a possible D match to TRBD2 (6 bases). This CDR3 is built from 14 residues. In germline, CDR1 is SGHVS, CDR2 FNYEAQ. Trimming pared 0 bases from V and 7 bases from J, leaving 10 bases between. The CDR3 bases are TGTGCCAGCAGCTTAGCTGGGGAGGCAAATGAGCAGTTCTTC. Translation: CASSLAGEANEQFF.

Comments on this clone: A read error may account for a junction end that differs from germline. This chain connects TRBV7-7 to TRBJ2-5; the D gene is possibly TRBD1 (5 bases). The CDR3 runs 15 residues. Germline V CDR1 and CDR2: SSHAT, FNYEAQ (reference sequence). The CDR3 is CASSLGPTGQETQYF. The CDR3 nucleotides are TGTGCTAGCAGCTTGGGGCCTACCGGCCAAGAGACCCAGTACTTC.

The V gene is TRBV19, the J gene TRBJ2-7; D is undetermined. This CDR3 is built from 11 residues. Germline CDR1 is LNHDA and CDR2 is SQIVND (reference sequence). The V gene lost 5 bases and the J gene lost 6 bases, with 8 bases spanning the gap. CDR3 residues: CASSLGLEQYF. In DNA form, the CDR3 reads TGTGCCAGTAGTCTAGGTCTCGAGCAGTACTTC.

The gene calls are TRBV9 and TRBJ2-2; 9 bases fit TRBD1. This CDR3 region has 16 residues. V was pared by 7 bases and J by 4 bases, with 11 bases of the junction left unmatched. Looked up from germline, CDR1 is SGDLS and CDR2 is YYNGEE. The DNA for the CDR3 is TGTGCCAGCCCTGGGGGGGGACAGGGAGGCACCGGGGAGCTGTTTTTT. Translation: CASPGGGQGGTGELFF.

This rearrangement joins TRBV5-1 to TRBJ2-5; D is perhaps TRBD1 (7 bases). The J call may be in error: the DNA end matches TRBJ2-7 better. Germline loops: CDR1 SGHRS, CDR2 YFSETQ. CDR3 size: 15 residues. The DNA of the CDR3 is TGCGCCAGCAGCTTGGAGGAGGGGGCCGCCTACGAGCAGTACTTC. Translating gives CASSLEEGAAYEQYF.

The count of this clone is one. This chain's CDR3 is CASSLAGTGRLGYTF. The CDR3 region has the DNA TGTGCCAGCAGCTTGGCCGGGACAGGGCGATTGGGCTACACCTTC. J is TRBJ1-2 and V is TRBV5-5, with 9 positions matching TRBD1. This CDR3 is 15 amino acids long. Germline V gene data show CDR1 as SGHKS and CDR2 as YYEKEE (reference sequence). V dropped 0 bases and J dropped 8; count of bases not matched to a gene: 8.

This chain joins TRBV7-6 and TRBJ2-5; possible D gene TRBD2, 6 bases. The CDR3 extends over 13 amino acids. Trimming left V 3 bases short and J 4 bases short, with 9 bases between. The germline V gene encodes CDR1 SGHVS and CDR2 FNYEAQ. CDR3 nucleotides: TGTGCCAGCAGCTTTCCTAGCGTAGAGACCCAGTACTTC. It specifies CASSFPSVETQYF. The whole variable domain, filled in from reference TRBV7-6 and TRBJ2-5, reads GAGVSQSPRYKVTKRGQDVALRCDPISGHVSLYWYRQALGQGPEFLTYFNYEAQQDKSGLPNDRFSAERPEGSISTLTIQRTEQRDSAMYRCASSFPSVETQYFGPGTRLLVL.

V usage is TRBV9 and J usage is TRBJ1-1, with D hard to call. CDR1 is SGDLS and CDR2 is YYNGEE in the germline V gene. This CDR3 spans 17 amino acids. V lost 3 bases, J lost 4 bases, and 22 bases lay in between. The chain's CDR3 is CASSETPVFHRGTEAFF. CDR3 nucleotide sequence: TGTGCCAGCAGCGAAACCCCAGTGTTCCATCGAGGCACTGAAGCTTTCTTT.

CDR3 coding DNA: TGTGCCAGTAGTATAGGAGGGGGAGCCGCTGAAGCTTTCTTT. This codes for CASSIGGGAAEAFF. This chain uses TRBV19 with TRBJ1-1; TRBD1 is a possible D gene (6 bases). This CDR3 region has 14 residues. Trimming shortened V by 1 base and J by 6 bases, and 12 bases separated the two germline ends. Germline V gene data show CDR1 as LNHDA and CDR2 as SQIVND (reference sequence).

V and J are TRBV7-8 and TRBJ1-4; 7 nucleotides line up with TRBD1. The J segment lost 8 bases and the V segment lost 1 base, leaving 1 base of the junction unmatched. The germline gives CDR1 SGHVS, CDR2 FQNEAQ. The CDR3 contains 13 residues. DNA for the CDR3: TGTGCCAGCAGCTTAGACAGGGGAGAAAAACTGTTTTTT. Protein sequence: CASSLDRGEKLFF.

The gene calls are TRBV18 and TRBJ2-7; TRBD2 agrees at 7 bases. Germline lookup yields CDR1 KGHSH and CDR2 LQKENI. The CDR3 is 16 amino acids. J lost 5 bases, V lost 1 base, and 11 bases had no gene match. The CDR3 region is CASSPRGPGGSHEQYF. CDR3 sequence (DNA): TGTGCCAGCTCACCACGTGGGCCCGGCGGGAGCCACGAGCAGTACTTC. Based on the CDR3 plus reference TRBV18 and TRBJ2-7, the full variable domain is NAGVMQNPRHLVRRRGQEARLRCSPMKGHSHVYWYRQLPEEGLKFMVYLQKENIIDESGMPKERFSAEFPKEGPSILRIQQVVRGDSAAYFCASSPRGPGGSHEQYFGPGTRLTVT.

The rearrangement links TRBV7-2 to TRBJ2-1; D perhaps matches TRBD1 (5 bases). Germline values: CDR1 SGHTA, CDR2 FQGNSA. V lost 3 bases, J lost 7 bases, and 16 bases lay in between. The CDR3 extends over 15 amino acids. This CDR3 is CASSFTAGQGNEQFF. Written as DNA, the CDR3 is TGTGCCAGCAGCTTTACGGCAGGGCAAGGGAATGAGCAGTTCTTC.

The genes are TRBV2 and TRBJ2-3, with D maybe TRBD2 (5 bases). This CDR3 comprises 15 residues. Germline V gene data show CDR1 as SNHLY and CDR2 as FYNNEI. Deletions cut 4 bases from V and 0 bases from J, with 11 bases between. CDR3 sequence: CASSVERTSTDTQYF. As DNA, the CDR3 is TGTGCCAGCAGTGTTGAGAGGACTAGCACAGATACGCAGTATTTT.

This clone was recorded a few times. The rearrangement links TRBV19 to TRBJ2-1; D might be TRBD2 (6 bases). The germline CDR1 and CDR2 sequences are LNHDA and SQIVND (reference sequence). The CDR3 sequence is 13 residues long. V lost 5 bases and J 12 bases, leaving 17 bases between the germline ends. The CDR3 nucleotides read TGTGCCAGTAGTCAATCGCTAGCGTCTGGGCAGTTCTTC. This gives the protein CASSQSLASGQFF.

The chain joins TRBV4-2 to TRBJ2-7, with TRBD2 as a possible D gene (6 bases). This CDR3 is built from 16 residues. Germline V CDR1 and CDR2: LGHNA, YNFKEQ. The V end lost 1 base, the J end lost 0 bases, and 13 bases lay between the germline ends. CDR3: CASSQVGRGSSYEQYF. CDR3 bases: TGTGCCAGCAGCCAAGTTGGACGGGGGTCCTCCTACGAGCAGTACTTC.

V gene TRBV5-1 combines with J gene TRBJ2-1; no definite D call. In germline, CDR1 is SGHRS, CDR2 YFSETQ. The CDR3 is made up of 15 amino acids. Trimming left V 1 base short and J 2 bases short, with 10 bases between. CDR3 DNA sequence: TGCGCCAGCAGCTTGTCTACCGAAACCTACAATGAGCAGTTCTTC. It translates to CASSLSTETYNEQFF.

The chain combines TRBV5-1 with TRBJ1-4; 7 bases line up with TRBD1. CDR1 and CDR2 from the germline V gene are SGHRS and YFSETQ. V shed 3 bases and J 8 bases; nucleotides not matched to a gene: 10. The CDR3 has 15 residues. CDR3 nucleotide sequence: TGCGCCAGCAGCTCCGGGGGGGCCAGGGGGGAAAAACTGTTTTTT. It translates to CASSSGGARGEKLFF.

The chain employs TRBV18 and TRBJ2-3; 11 bases are shared with TRBD2. Germline trimming cut 3 bases from V and 5 bases from J; bases unmatched to any gene: 7. Germline V gene lookup returns CDR1 KGHSH and CDR2 LQKENI. The CDR3 totals 16 residues. CDR3 bases: TGTGCCAGCTCACCGGCTAGCGGGGGGCCTCTAGATACGCAGTATTTT. This encodes CASSPASGGPLDTQYF.

The J gene is TRBJ2-3, the V gene TRBV7-3; D is possibly TRBD2 (6 bases). V dropped 3 bases and J dropped 14 bases, with 18 bases sitting between them. Germline V lookup: CDR1 SGHTA, CDR2 FQGTGA. The length of the CDR3 is 13 residues. As DNA, the CDR3 is TGTGCCAGCAGCTTGGGGGAGGTTCCTCCCCGGTATTTT. Encoded protein: CASSLGEVPPRYF.

This clone was seen only once. The chain has TRBV9 and TRBJ1-2, with a possible D match to TRBD1 (5 bases). The CDR3 loop spans 14 amino acids. Trimming removed 4 bases from V and 2 bases from J, with 12 bases in between. Germline V gives CDR1 SGDLS, CDR2 YYNGEE. The CDR3 DNA follows: TGTGCCAGCAGCCGTTCCGCAGGGAACTATGGCTACACCTTC. This encodes CASSRSAGNYGYTF.

V gene TRBV9 combines with J gene TRBJ2-3, with 15 bases identical to TRBD2. V lost 3 bases and J lost 7; bases outside the gene matches: 9. The CDR3 spans 17 residues. CDR1 and CDR2 from the germline V gene are SGDLS and YYNGEE. The CDR3 coding sequence is TGTGCCAGCAGCGCGAGGACTAGCGGGGGGGAAGGGAATACGCAGTATTTT. This codes for CASSARTSGGEGNTQYF.

The chain joins TRBV19 to TRBJ2-3; the match to TRBD1 covers 10 bases. Germline loops: CDR1 LNHDA, CDR2 SQIVND (reference sequence). V lost 1 base, J lost 6 bases, and 7 bases stayed unmatched. The CDR3 is 16 residues long. CDR3 in DNA: TGTGCCAGTAGTATAGCTTCCGGGACAGGGGTCGATACGCAGTATTTT. The encoded protein is CASSIASGTGVDTQYF.